This TCR beta chain is from a study of blood T cells in healthy people across ages. Next came a second PCR, run for about 6 to 12 cycles, which used a sample-barcoded 5' primer along with a J-beta primer mix. MiXCR, run by TCRdb on the 5' RACE reads, gives a single entry per CDR3 protein. The sample lists about 800,000 distinct CDR3 sequences; just under 25% were seen once. Remarks on this clonotype: Its antigen is still unknown.

The germline V and J ends were trimmed by 6 bases and 8 bases, with 13 bases remaining between them. CDR1 and CDR2 (germline): SNHLY, FYNNEI. CDR3 size: 13 residues. General study results and limits: Unsorted PBMCs blocked a conclusive comparison of naive and antigen-experienced cells.

In addition, the sample was reused for a study of T cells of mothers and their children.

The sample taken for sequencing was blood. This TCR was sampled from a boy between 5 and 17 years old in good health. This sequence joins TRBV2 and TRBJ1-4, with no clear D. The CDR3 protein is CASRPASSEKLFF. Here the CDR3 DNA reads TGTGCCAGCAGGCCGGCCTCATCCGAAAAACTGTTTTTT.